This entry features one TCR beta chain sequence. No antigen is known for it. Per the germline V gene, CDR1 is SGHVS and CDR2 is FNYEAQ. The CDR3 is 14 amino acids. Between the trimmed V and J ends, which lost 2 bases and 8 bases, there was a span of 14 bases. These data are taken from a study of T cell repertoires in cytomegalovirus infection. Across the whole study: Alongside well-studied HLA-B-restricted CMV epitopes, recently identified HLA-C-restricted CMV epitopes were also used. Through public TCR beta signatures, both CMV infection and matching HLA type were indicated.

TCRdb re-called the reads with MiXCR, one entry per CDR3 protein. The sample lists 360,000 or so distinct CDR3 sequences, 34% seen once, with roughly 12% in the top ten. Broader study findings: Cumulative frequency (of public TCR beta family members) identified carriers of CMV plus the relevant HLA. Clonotypes of TCR beta that were HLA-C-restricted and CMV-specific dominated the ex vivo response.

The sample in question was cultured PBMCs, obtained from culture after CMV antigen stimulation. The sequence derives from a human donor in good health (CMV status not recorded). Some clones in this sample may be carry-over from other donors' samples. This chain connects TRBV7-6 to TRBJ2-3; D might be TRBD1 (5 bases). The CDR3 sequence: CASSLRVQAVTQYF. The CDR3 DNA is TGTGCCAGCAGCTTACGAGTACAGGCGGTTACGCAGTATTTT. Complete variable domain (other parts from reference TRBV7-6 and TRBJ2-3): GAGVSQSPRYKVTKRGQDVALRCDPISGHVSLYWYRQALGQGPEFLTYFNYEAQQDKSGLPNDRFSAERPEGSISTLTIQRTEQRDSAMYRCASSLRVQAVTQYFGPGTRLTVL.